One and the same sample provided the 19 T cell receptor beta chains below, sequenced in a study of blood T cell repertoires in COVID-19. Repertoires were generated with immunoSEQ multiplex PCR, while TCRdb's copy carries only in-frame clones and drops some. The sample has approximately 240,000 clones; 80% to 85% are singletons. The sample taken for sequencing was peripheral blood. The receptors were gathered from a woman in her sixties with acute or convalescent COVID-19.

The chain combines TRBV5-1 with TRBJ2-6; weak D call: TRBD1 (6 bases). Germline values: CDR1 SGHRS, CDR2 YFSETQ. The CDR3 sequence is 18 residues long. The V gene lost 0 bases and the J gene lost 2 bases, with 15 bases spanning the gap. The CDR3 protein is CASSLGVRDITGANVLTF. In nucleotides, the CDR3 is TGCGCCAGCAGCTTGGGGGTCCGGGACATCACTGGGGCCAACGTCCTGACTTTC. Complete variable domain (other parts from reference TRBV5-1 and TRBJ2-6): KAGVTQTPRYLIKTRGQQVTLSCSPISGHRSVSWYQQTPGQGLQFLFEYFSETQRNKGNFPGRFSGRQFSNSRSEMNVSTLELGDSALYLCASSLGVRDITGANVLTFGAGSRLTVL.

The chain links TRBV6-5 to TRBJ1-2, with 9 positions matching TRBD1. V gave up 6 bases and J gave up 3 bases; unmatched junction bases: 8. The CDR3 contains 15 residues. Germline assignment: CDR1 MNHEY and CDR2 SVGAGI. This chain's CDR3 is CASSAGGQGYYGYTF. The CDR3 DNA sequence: TGTGCCAGCAGCGCCGGAGGACAGGGGTACTATGGCTACACCTTC.

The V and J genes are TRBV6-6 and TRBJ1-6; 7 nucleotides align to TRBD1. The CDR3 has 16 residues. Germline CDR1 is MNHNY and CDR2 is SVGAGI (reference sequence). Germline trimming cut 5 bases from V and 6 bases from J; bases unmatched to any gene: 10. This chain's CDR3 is CASSRTLTGLNSPLHF. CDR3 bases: TGTGCCAGCAGTCGAACCCTGACAGGGCTTAATTCACCCCTCCACTTT.

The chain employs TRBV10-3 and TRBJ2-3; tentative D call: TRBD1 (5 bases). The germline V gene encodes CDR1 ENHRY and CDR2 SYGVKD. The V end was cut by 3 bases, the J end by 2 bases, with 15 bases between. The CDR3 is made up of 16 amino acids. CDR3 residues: CAISEDRVPITDTQYF. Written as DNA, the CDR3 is TGTGCCATCAGTGAAGACAGAGTACCGATCACAGATACGCAGTATTTT.

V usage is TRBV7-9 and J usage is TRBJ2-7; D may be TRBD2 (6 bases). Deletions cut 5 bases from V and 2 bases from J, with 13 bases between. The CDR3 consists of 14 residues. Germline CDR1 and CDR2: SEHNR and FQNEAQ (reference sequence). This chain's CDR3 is CASSHLAPAYEQYF. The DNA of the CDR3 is TGTGCCAGCAGCCATCTAGCGCCCGCCTACGAGCAGTACTTC.

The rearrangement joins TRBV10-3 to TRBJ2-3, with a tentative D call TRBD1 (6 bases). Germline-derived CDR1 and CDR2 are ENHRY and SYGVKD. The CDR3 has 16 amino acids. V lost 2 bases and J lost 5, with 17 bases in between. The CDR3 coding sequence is TGTGCCATCAGTGAGCGAAGAGGACAGTTCCAAGATACGCAGTATTTT. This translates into CAISERRGQFQDTQYF.

The DNA for the CDR3 is TGTGCCAGTAAATTGTCTACAGGGCGGAATGAAAAACTGTTTTTT. Amino acids: CASKLSTGRNEKLFF. The V gene is TRBV27, the J gene TRBJ1-4, with D possibly being TRBD1 (6 bases). CDR1 and CDR2 (germline): MNHEY, SMNVEV (reference sequence). V was cut by 9 bases and J by 5 bases, with 19 bases left in between. The CDR3 extends over 15 amino acids.

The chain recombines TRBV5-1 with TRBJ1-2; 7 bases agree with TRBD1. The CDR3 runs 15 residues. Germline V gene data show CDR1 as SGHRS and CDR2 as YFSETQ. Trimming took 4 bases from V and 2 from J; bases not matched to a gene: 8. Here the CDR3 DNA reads TGCGCCAGCAGCATGGGGGACAGTTACAACTATGGCTACACCTTC. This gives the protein CASSMGDSYNYGYTF.

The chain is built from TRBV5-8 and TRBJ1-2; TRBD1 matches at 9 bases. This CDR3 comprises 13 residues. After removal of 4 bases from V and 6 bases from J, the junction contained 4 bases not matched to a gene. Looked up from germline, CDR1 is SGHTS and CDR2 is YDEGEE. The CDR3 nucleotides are TGTGCCAGCAGCCCCCGGACAGGGGATGGCTACACCTTC. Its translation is CASSPRTGDGYTF.

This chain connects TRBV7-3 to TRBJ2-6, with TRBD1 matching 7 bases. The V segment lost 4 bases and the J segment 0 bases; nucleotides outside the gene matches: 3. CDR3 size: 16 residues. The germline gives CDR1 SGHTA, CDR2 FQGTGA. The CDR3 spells CASSSGQPSGANVLTF. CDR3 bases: TGTGCCAGCAGCTCGGGACAGCCCTCTGGGGCCAACGTCCTGACTTTC.

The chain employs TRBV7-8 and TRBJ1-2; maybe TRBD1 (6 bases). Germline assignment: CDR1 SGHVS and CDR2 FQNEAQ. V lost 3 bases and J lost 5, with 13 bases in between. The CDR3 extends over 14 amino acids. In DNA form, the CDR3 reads TGTGCCAGCAGCTTTACAGGGTCGGCTTATGGCTACACCTTC. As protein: CASSFTGSAYGYTF. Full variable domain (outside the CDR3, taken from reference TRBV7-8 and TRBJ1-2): GAGVSQSPRYKVAKRGQDVALRCDPISGHVSLFWYQQALGQGPEFLTYFQNEAQLDKSGLPSDRFFAERPEGSVSTLKIQRTQQEDSAVYLCASSFTGSAYGYTFGSGTRLTVV.

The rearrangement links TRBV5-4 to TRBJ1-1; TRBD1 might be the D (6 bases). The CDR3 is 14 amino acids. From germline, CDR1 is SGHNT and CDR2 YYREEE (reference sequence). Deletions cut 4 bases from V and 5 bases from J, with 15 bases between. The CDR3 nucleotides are TGTGCCAGCAGCGAGCGGGGGGGGGCGACTGAAGCTTTCTTT. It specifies CASSERGGATEAFF.

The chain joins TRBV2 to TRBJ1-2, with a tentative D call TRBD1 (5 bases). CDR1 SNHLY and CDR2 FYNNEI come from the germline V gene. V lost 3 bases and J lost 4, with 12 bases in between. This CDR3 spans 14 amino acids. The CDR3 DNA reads TGTGCCAGCAGTGAGGTGGGGGGTTTCTATGGCTACACCTTC. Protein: CASSEVGGFYGYTF. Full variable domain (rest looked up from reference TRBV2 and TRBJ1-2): EPEVTQTPSHQVTQMGQEVILRCVPISNHLYFYWYRQILGQKVEFLVSFYNNEISEKSEIFDDQFSVERPDGSNFTLKIRSTKLEDSAMYFCASSEVGGFYGYTFGSGTRLTVV.

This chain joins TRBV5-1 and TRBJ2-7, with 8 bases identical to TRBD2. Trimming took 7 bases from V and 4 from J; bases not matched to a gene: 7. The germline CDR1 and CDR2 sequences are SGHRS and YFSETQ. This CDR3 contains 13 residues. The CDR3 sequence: CASSREGKYEQYF. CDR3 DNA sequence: TGCGCCAGCTCCCGGGAGGGGAAATACGAGCAGTACTTC.

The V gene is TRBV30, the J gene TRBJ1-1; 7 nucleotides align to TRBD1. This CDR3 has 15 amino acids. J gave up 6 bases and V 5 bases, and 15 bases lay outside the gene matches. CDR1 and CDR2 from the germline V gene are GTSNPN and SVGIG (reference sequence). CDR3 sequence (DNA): TGTGCCTGGCACATGGAGGGGGCGCGAGGAGCTGAAGCTTTCTTT. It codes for CAWHMEGARGAEAFF.

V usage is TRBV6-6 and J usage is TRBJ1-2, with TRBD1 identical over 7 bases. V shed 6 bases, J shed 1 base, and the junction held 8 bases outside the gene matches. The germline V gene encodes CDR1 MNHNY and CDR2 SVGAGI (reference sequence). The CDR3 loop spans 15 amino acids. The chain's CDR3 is CASSYRQGDNYGYTF. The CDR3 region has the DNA TGTGCCAGCAGCTACAGACAGGGAGATAACTATGGCTACACCTTC.

For the CDR3, the DNA is TGTGCCAGCAGGGACCGGACAGGGTATACGCCCCTCCACTTT. It specifies CASRDRTGYTPLHF. The rearrangement links TRBV6-5 to TRBJ1-6; TRBD1 matches at 8 bases. The V gene end was trimmed by 6 bases and the J gene end by 13 bases; junction bases not matched to a gene: 11. There are 14 residues in the CDR3. Germline CDR1 reads MNHEY; CDR2 reads SVGAGI.

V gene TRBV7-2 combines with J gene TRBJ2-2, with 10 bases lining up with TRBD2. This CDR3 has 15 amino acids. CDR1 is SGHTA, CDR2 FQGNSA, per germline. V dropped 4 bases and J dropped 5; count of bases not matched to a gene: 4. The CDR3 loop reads CASSSSGGRTGELFF. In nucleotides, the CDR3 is TGTGCCAGCAGCTCTAGCGGGGGCCGGACCGGGGAGCTGTTTTTT.

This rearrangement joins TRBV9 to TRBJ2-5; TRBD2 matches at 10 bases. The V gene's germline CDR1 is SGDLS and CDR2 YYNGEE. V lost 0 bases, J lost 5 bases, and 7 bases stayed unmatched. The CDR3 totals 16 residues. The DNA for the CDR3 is TGTGCCAGCAGCGTAGGGGCTAGCGGGGGAAAGGAGACCCAGTACTTC. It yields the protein CASSVGASGGKETQYF.